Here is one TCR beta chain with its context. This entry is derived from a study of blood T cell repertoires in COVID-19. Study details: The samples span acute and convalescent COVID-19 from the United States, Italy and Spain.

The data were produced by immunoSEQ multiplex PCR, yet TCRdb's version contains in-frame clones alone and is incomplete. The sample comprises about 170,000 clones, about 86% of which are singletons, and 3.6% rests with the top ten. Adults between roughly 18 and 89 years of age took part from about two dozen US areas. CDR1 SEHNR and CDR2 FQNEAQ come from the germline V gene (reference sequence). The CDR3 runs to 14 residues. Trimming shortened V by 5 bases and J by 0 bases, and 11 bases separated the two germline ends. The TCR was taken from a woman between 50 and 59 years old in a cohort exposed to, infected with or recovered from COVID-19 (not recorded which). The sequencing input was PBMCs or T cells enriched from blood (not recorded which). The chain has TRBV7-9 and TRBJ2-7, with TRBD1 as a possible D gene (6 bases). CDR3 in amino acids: CASSGGQLSYEQYF. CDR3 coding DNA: TGTGCCAGCAGCGGAGGACAGCTCTCCTACGAGCAGTACTTC.